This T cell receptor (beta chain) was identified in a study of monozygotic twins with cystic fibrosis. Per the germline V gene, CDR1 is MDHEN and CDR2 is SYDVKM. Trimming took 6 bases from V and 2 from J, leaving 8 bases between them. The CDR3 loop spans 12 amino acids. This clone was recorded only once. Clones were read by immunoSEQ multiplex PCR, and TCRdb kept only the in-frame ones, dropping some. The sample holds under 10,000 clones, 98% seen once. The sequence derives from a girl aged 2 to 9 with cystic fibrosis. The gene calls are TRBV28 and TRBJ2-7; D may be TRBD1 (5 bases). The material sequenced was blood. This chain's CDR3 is CASSLTAYEQYF. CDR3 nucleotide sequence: TGTGCCAGCAGCCTGACAGCCTACGAGCAGTACTTC.